This T cell receptor (beta chain) was obtained from a study of T cells in Graves' hyperthyroidism and ophthalmopathy. This clonotype has ten or more counts. Antigen specificity is unknown. A much larger clone differs from this one at a single base, so this may be a read error. Uncontrolled infections, other autoimmune diseases, pregnancy or lactation led to exclusion of patients. The study based diagnoses on clinical symptoms, serum thyroxine and TRAb, thyroid ultrasound and orbital computed tomography. Study results and caveats: Stable hyperthyroidism was separated from ophthalmopathy by a model based on 13 V-J features.

Template material for amplifying TCR beta CDR3 regions consisted of RNA transcripts. When the TCR CDR3 underwent first-round RT-PCR, the HTBI primer set was used. One entry per CDR3 protein, called by TCRdb with MiXCR from the multiplex PCR reads. The sample holds about 300,000 distinct CDR3 sequences, about 25% seen once. The germline V and J ends were trimmed by 2 bases and 6 bases, with 16 bases remaining between them. The CDR3 has 15 residues. Germline V gene sequence: CDR1 MNHEY, CDR2 SVGAGI. The source material was blood. The source is a man between 40 and 49 years old with Graves' hyperthyroidism that later progressed to Graves' ophthalmopathy. The V gene is TRBV6-5, the J gene TRBJ1-1; D may be TRBD1 (5 bases). CDR3 nucleotides: TGTGCCAGCAGTTACGCTCGGGCCCCGGGGGCTGAAGCTTTCTTT. As protein: CASSYARAPGAEAFF.